These 23 T cell receptor delta chains were all obtained from the same sample, sequenced in a study of gamma-delta T cells after stem cell transplantation. TCRdb made new clone calls on the RT-PCR reads using CATT. The sample records about 11,000 delta-chain clones, less than 50% being singletons. The sequencing input was gamma-delta T cells. Every receptor here comes from a human donor. It is not recorded whose cells these are; they may come from a transplant donor.

The rearrangement joins TRDV1 to TRDJ3, with a weak D call TRDD2 (5 bases). CDR1 is TSWWSYY, CDR2 QGS, per germline. V was shortened by 7 bases and J by 0 bases, with 19 bases between the two germline ends. This CDR3 comprises 19 residues. The DNA of the CDR3 is TGTGCTCTTGTGAGGGGTTTCCTGATCAGCTCCTGGGACACCCGACAGATGTTTTTC. Translating gives CALVRGFLISSWDTRQMFF.

This clone was picked up a small number of times. A much larger clone differs by one base, so this may be a read error. The sample carries other DNA sequences with the same CDR3. The chain carries TRDV2 and TRDJ1; 13 nucleotides agree with TRDD3. This CDR3 has 16 residues. CDR1 is GEAIGNYY, CDR2 EKD, per germline. Here the CDR3 reads CACDTATGGYARGLIF. CDR3 sequence (DNA): TGTGCCTGCGACACGGCTACTGGGGGATACGCGAGAGGACTCATCTTT.

There are a few counts of this clone. The chain employs TRDV1 and TRDJ1; 12 bases map to TRDD3. Germline CDR1 reads TSWWSYY; CDR2 reads QGS. The trim removed 8 bases at V and 0 bases at J, leaving 37 bases unmatched. This CDR3 comprises 26 residues. This chain's CDR3 is CALSRRTPLTRGLGDTTPLYTDKLIF. CDR3 nucleotide sequence: TGTGCTCTTAGCAGGCGGACCCCTCTTACCCGAGGACTGGGGGATACCACCCCGCTGTACACCGATAAACTCATCTTT.

Concerning this clone: The junction and the germline gene differ at one end; a read error may be behind it. This sample includes further DNA sequences coding for the same CDR3. This sequence joins TRDV2 and TRDJ3; D is unclear. Germline V gene lookup returns CDR1 GEAIGNYY and CDR2 EKD. The CDR3 spans 19 residues. The CDR3 sequence: CACDTGQGYVSLDTRQMFF. The CDR3 DNA reads TGTGCCTGTGACACCGGCCAGGGCTACGTCTCCTTGGACACCCGACAGATGTTTTTC.

This clone is medium-sized (0.01 to 0.1%) in the sample. The V gene is TRDV2, the J gene TRDJ3; D is perhaps TRDD3 (6 bases). Germline CDR1 reads GEAIGNYY; CDR2 reads EKD. The CDR3 totals 17 residues. Trimming took 0 bases from V and 0 from J, leaving 8 bases between them. The DNA for the CDR3 is TGTGCCTGTGACACCGGGGGGGACTCCTGGGACACCCGACAGATGTTTTTC. It specifies CACDTGGDSWDTRQMFF.

This clone came up a few times. V is TRDV1 and J is TRDJ1, with D possibly TRDD2 on 6 matching bases. The CDR3 is made up of 15 amino acids. Germline V lookup: CDR1 TSWWSYY, CDR2 QGS. The V gene lost 7 bases and the J gene lost 6 bases, with 21 bases spanning the gap. CDR3 residues: CALVSGFLPSNKLIF. CDR3 DNA sequence: TGTGCTCTTGTGTCAGGCTTCCTCCCCTCAAATAAACTCATCTTT.

This clone was counted only a few times. The V gene is TRDV1, the J gene TRDJ1; D gene unclear. This CDR3 has 22 amino acids. The germline gives CDR1 TSWWSYY, CDR2 QGS. Trimming took off 1 base at V and 0 bases at J, with 30 bases between the two ends. The CDR3 reads CALGEPTPPLWVLPSYTDKLIF. The CDR3, as DNA: TGTGCTCTTGGGGAACCTACGCCCCCTTTATGGGTCCTGCCCAGTTACACCGATAAACTCATCTTT.

By share of the sample, this clone is medium-sized. The identical CDR3 is also encoded by other nucleotide sequences in the sample. CDR3 DNA: TGTGCCTGTGACACCGAACTGGGGGTCCCTGGTGATAAACTCATCTTT. Amino acid sequence: CACDTELGVPGDKLIF. The chain uses TRDV2 and TRDJ1; 8 bases are a match to TRDD3. This CDR3 has 16 amino acids. Germline lookup yields CDR1 GEAIGNYY and CDR2 EKD. V was clipped by 0 bases and J by 5 bases; unmatched bases: 10.

The rearrangement links TRDV2 to TRDJ1; possible D gene TRDD3, 6 bases. CDR3 length: 12 residues. Germline V CDR1 and CDR2: GEAIGNYY, EKD. V shed 3 bases and J shed 2 bases, with 6 bases lying between them. CDR3 coding DNA: TGTGCCTGTGACTGGGGGACCGATAAACTCATCTTT. Translating gives CACDWGTDKLIF.

This clone has only one observation. The chain employs TRDV3 and TRDJ1; TRDD3 matches at 8 bases. Germline CDR1 reads TVYSNPD; CDR2 reads GDNSRS (reference sequence). Losses at the gene ends were 4 bases for V and 1 base for J; bases not matched to a gene: 20. CDR3 length: 18 residues. The CDR3 DNA reads as TGTGCCTCCGCACATCCTAGTCTGGGGGAAAATATCACCGATAAACTCATCTTT. It specifies CASAHPSLGENITDKLIF.

For this clone: A clone one base away is much larger, so this may be a read error. The chain links TRDV2 to TRDJ3; 13 nucleotides match TRDD3. The CDR3 loop spans 21 amino acids. The V gene's germline CDR1 is GEAIGNYY and CDR2 EKD. CDR3 sequence reads: CACGTVRYWGIRSWDTRQMFF. Here the CDR3 DNA reads TGTGCCTGTGGCACCGTTCGGTACTGGGGGATACGTTCCTGGGACACCCGACAGATGTTTTTC.

This clone is termed medium-sized. Additional DNA sequences in this sample encode the identical CDR3. The chain links TRDV2 to TRDJ3, with TRDD3 identical over 13 bases. Germline V lookup: CDR1 GEAIGNYY, CDR2 EKD. CDR3 length: 21 residues. V lost 1 base and J lost 1; bases outside the gene matches: 9. CDR3 region: CACDTRTGGYAGSWDTRQMFF. CDR3 bases: TGTGCCTGTGACACGCGTACTGGGGGATACGCGGGGTCCTGGGACACCCGACAGATGTTTTTC.

This clone rates as medium-sized (0.01 to 0.1%). CDR3 sequence (DNA): TGTGCCTGTGACGGGAATAGGGGACCCCGGAGGGGGACCGATAAACTCATCTTT. It encodes CACDGNRGPRRGTDKLIF. The J gene is TRDJ1, the V gene TRDV2; either TRDD1 or TRDD3 may fit D (5 bases each). This CDR3 region has 18 residues. Looked up from germline, CDR1 is GEAIGNYY and CDR2 is EKD. V lost 3 bases, J lost 2 bases, and 24 bases lay in between.

The CDR3 loop is CALGELPRKGIWWTDKLIF. CDR3 nucleotides: TGTGCTCTTGGGGAACTCCCTCGCAAGGGGATATGGTGGACCGATAAACTCATCTTT. The chain joins TRDV1 to TRDJ1, with TRDD3 matching 7 bases. With 0 bases clipped from V and 2 bases from J, the junction kept 15 bases outside the gene matches. The CDR3 is 19 amino acids. Germline CDR1 TSWWSYY, CDR2 QGS.

On this clone: A junction end diverges from the germline sequence, so it may reflect a read error. V usage is TRDV1 and J usage is TRDJ1; 12 bases agree with TRDD3. Germline CDR1 TSWWSYY, CDR2 QGS. CDR3 length equals 24 residues. This CDR3 reads CALTPYAPADYWGILPPYTDKLTF. The CDR3, as DNA: TGTGCTCTCACTCCCTATGCGCCGGCCGATTACTGGGGGATACTACCCCCGTACACCGATAAACTCACCTTT.

This clone was seen just once. A single base separates this from a much larger clone, so it may be a read error. V and J are TRDV2 and TRDJ2, with 11 bases fitting TRDD3. V shed 0 bases and J 6 bases; nucleotides not matched to a gene: 2. The CDR3 has 15 residues. Germline values: CDR1 GEAIGNYY, CDR2 EKD. Written as DNA, the CDR3 is TGTGCCTGTGACACCGTGGGGGATACGGCAGCACAACTCTTCTTT. The encoded protein is CACDTVGDTAAQLFF.

The J gene is TRDJ1, the V gene TRDV1; D may match TRDD2 or TRDD3 (6 bases each). V dropped 0 bases and J dropped 10 bases, with 39 bases sitting between them. The CDR3 has 22 residues. Germline CDR1 and CDR2: TSWWSYY and QGS. In DNA, the CDR3 is TGTGCTCTTGGGGAACTATTAGGGCCCTTCCCGGAGTGGGGCTGGGGCCCCAGGGGACTCATCTTT. This gives the protein CALGELLGPFPEWGWGPRGLIF.

This clone was detected a few times. One junction end disagrees with the germline gene, perhaps due to a read error. The chain couples TRDV3 to TRDJ1; TRDD2 matches at 7 bases. Germline V gene lookup returns CDR1 TVYSNPD and CDR2 GDNSRS (reference sequence). The CDR3 loop spans 15 amino acids. The CDR3 DNA sequence: TGTGCCTTCCGTCCTTCCTCACCACCACCCGATAAACTCACCTTT. Amino acid sequence: CAFRPSSPPPDKLTF.

About this clone: Other DNA sequences in the same sample also yield this CDR3. The J gene is TRDJ1, the V gene TRDV1; D perhaps matches TRDD3 (6 bases). In germline, CDR1 is TSWWSYY, CDR2 QGS. The CDR3 is 20 amino acids. Between the trimmed V and J ends, which lost 1 base and 1 base, there was a span of 25 bases. The CDR3, as DNA: TGTGCTCTTGGGGAACCATTATTGAGGGGTGGATACCTCTGCACCGATAAACTCATCTTT. Its translation is CALGEPLLRGGYLCTDKLIF.

This clone was picked up a small number of times. The sample carries other DNA sequences with the same CDR3. This chain links TRDV1 with TRDJ1; D perhaps matches TRDD3 (6 bases). Germline lookup yields CDR1 TSWWSYY and CDR2 QGS. Deletions cut 5 bases from V and 5 bases from J, with 15 bases between. This CDR3 contains 14 residues. CDR3 nucleotides: TGTGCTCTTGGGCCCGCTGACTGGGAAGATAAACTCATCTTT. Encoded protein: CALGPADWEDKLIF.

This clone was counted only a few times. This specimen includes other DNA sequences encoding the same CDR3. The chain is built from TRDV1 and TRDJ1, with D possibly being TRDD2 or TRDD3 (5 bases each). From germline, CDR1 is TSWWSYY and CDR2 QGS. The V end lost 2 bases, the J end lost 3 bases, and 34 bases lay between the germline ends. CDR3 length: 22 residues. CDR3 sequence (DNA): TGTGCTCTTGGGGAAGTCGCCCGTCCCTACAGTAGGGGGGCCTTAGGCGCCGATAAACTCATCTTT. Its protein product is CALGEVARPYSRGALGADKLIF.

In this sample, this clone turned up a few times. This may stem from a read error, because a much larger clone lies one nucleotide away. The rearrangement uses TRDV2 and TRDJ1; 9 bases align to TRDD3. This CDR3 spans 18 amino acids. J was trimmed by 4 bases and V by 1 base; bases with no gene match: 15. Germline V gives CDR1 GEAIGNYY, CDR2 EKD. In DNA, the CDR3 is TGTGCCTGTGACACAGACTACTGGGGGACTATGTTGGTCGATAAACTCATCTTT. Translated, it gives CACDTDYWGTMLVDKLIF.

The V call is TRDV1, the J call TRDJ3, with unresolved D. The length of the CDR3 is 19 residues. CDR1 is TSWWSYY and CDR2 is QGS in the germline V gene. Trimming took 8 bases from V and 2 from J, leaving 22 bases between them. CDR3: CALSDSVPGAPWDTRQMFF. DNA for the CDR3: TGTGCTCTTTCGGATTCAGTTCCCGGGGCCCCCTGGGACACCCGACAGATGTTTTTC.